The 22 T cell receptor beta chains below come from one sample, sequenced in a study of blood T cell repertoires in COVID-19. Sequenced by immunoSEQ multiplex PCR; TCRdb stores in-frame clones only, minus some. The sample contains 23,000 or so clones, about 82% of which appear only once. Sequencing was performed on peripheral blood. These receptors were obtained from a human donor with active COVID-19. The donor label of this sample is uncertain.

The CDR3 coding sequence is TGTGCCAGCAGCTTCCACAAGACCACAGCTGAAGCTTTCTTT. The encoded protein is CASSFHKTTAEAFF. The gene calls are TRBV11-3 and TRBJ1-1; D call uncertain. The V gene lost 3 bases and the J gene lost 6 bases, with 14 bases spanning the gap. The CDR3 has 14 amino acids. Germline CDR1 is SGHNT and CDR2 is YENEEA.

This clone was detected a few times. The V gene is TRBV7-2, the J gene TRBJ2-7, with D possibly matching TRBD2 (6 bases). CDR1 and CDR2 from the germline V gene are SGHTA and FQGNSA. CDR3 length: 16 residues. The V gene lost 1 base and the J gene lost 0 bases, with 13 bases spanning the gap. CDR3 protein: CASSLEFSGSSYEQYF. The CDR3 DNA is TGTGCCAGCAGCTTAGAATTTAGCGGAAGCTCCTACGAGCAGTACTTC.

The chain combines TRBV6-5 with TRBJ1-2; 8 nucleotides agree with TRBD1. J gave up 7 bases and V 5 bases, and 3 bases lay outside the gene matches. This CDR3 region has 12 residues. Germline V CDR1 and CDR2: MNHEY, SVGAGI. The CDR3 loop is CASSRQGSGYTF. The CDR3 DNA reads TGTGCCAGCAGTAGACAGGGGAGTGGCTACACCTTC.

This chain connects TRBV25-1 to TRBJ1-6; perhaps TRBD1 as D (6 bases). Trimming removed 4 bases from V and 0 bases from J, with 10 bases in between. From germline, CDR1 is MGHDK and CDR2 SYGVNS. The CDR3 runs to 16 residues. CDR3 region: CASSVTGSSYNSPLHF. The DNA for the CDR3 is TGTGCCAGCAGTGTTACAGGGAGCTCCTATAATTCACCCCTCCACTTT.

The chain links TRBV30 to TRBJ1-1; tentatively, D is TRBD1 (6 bases). The CDR3 spans 13 residues. Germline V gives CDR1 GTSNPN, CDR2 SVGIG (reference sequence). V was pared by 5 bases and J by 2 bases, with 12 bases between. The CDR3: CAWSKQGNTEAFF. The CDR3 region has the DNA TGTGCCTGGTCAAAACAGGGTAACACTGAAGCTTTCTTT.

This clone was seen only a few times. The chain uses TRBV20-1 and TRBJ2-7; no clear D. V was trimmed by 2 bases and J by 5 bases, leaving 7 bases between them. CDR3 length equals 11 residues. The V gene's germline CDR1 is DFQATT and CDR2 SNEGSKA (reference sequence). The CDR3 DNA follows: TGCAGTGCTAGATCCAGCGACGAGCAGTACTTC. Encoded protein: CSARSSDEQYF.

CDR3 protein: CASSYERWGNTIYF. CDR3 DNA sequence: TGTGCCAGCAGTTATGAGCGGTGGGGAAACACCATATATTTT. This sequence joins TRBV6-5 and TRBJ1-3; unclear D gene. The CDR3 length is 14 residues. Deletions cut 3 bases from V and 4 bases from J, with 10 bases between. Per the germline V gene, CDR1 is MNHEY and CDR2 is SVGAGI.

The chain joins TRBV6-2 or TRBV6-3 to TRBJ1-1; D is ambiguous. Germline-derived CDR1 and CDR2 are MNHEY and SVGEGT. The CDR3 has 13 amino acids. V shed 2 bases and J shed 5 bases, with 9 bases lying between them. The CDR3: CASSYRSQTEAFF. The CDR3 DNA follows: TGTGCCAGCAGTTACCGCTCGCAGACTGAAGCTTTCTTT.

This clone was counted a single time. The chain recombines TRBV25-1 with TRBJ2-4; D may be TRBD1 (6 bases). CDR1 is MGHDK and CDR2 is SYGVNS in the germline V gene. The germline V and J ends were trimmed by 2 bases and 7 bases, with 18 bases remaining between them. The CDR3 extends over 16 amino acids. The CDR3 spells CASSEPGQITGNIQYF. DNA for the CDR3: TGTGCCAGCAGTGAACCGGGACAAATTACGGGGAACATTCAGTACTTC.

The gene calls are TRBV3-1 (or the pseudogene TRBV3-2) and TRBJ2-1, with a tentative D call TRBD2 (7 bases). The CDR3 consists of 15 residues. In germline, CDR1 is LGHDT, CDR2 YNNKEL (reference sequence). V was clipped by 5 bases and J by 8 bases, with 19 bases between them. The CDR3 sequence is CASSYLGGAGYEQFF. The CDR3 DNA reads as TGTGCCAGCAGCTATTTAGGGGGGGCAGGGTATGAGCAGTTCTTC.

V is TRBV15 and J is TRBJ1-4, with 9 bases identical to TRBD1. CDR3 size: 16 residues. From germline, CDR1 is LNHNV and CDR2 YYDKDF (reference sequence). V lost 3 bases and J lost 4; bases outside the gene matches: 6. This CDR3 reads CATSRDSTGGNEKLFF. DNA of the CDR3: TGTGCCACCAGCAGGGATTCGACAGGGGGTAATGAAAAACTGTTTTTT.

The chain has TRBV7-2 and TRBJ1-5; 11 bases are shared with TRBD1. Germline V CDR1 and CDR2: SGHTA, FQGNSA. V dropped 3 bases and J dropped 7; count of bases not matched to a gene: 5. The CDR3 loop spans 15 amino acids. CDR3 residues: CASSFGTGGRQPQHF. In nucleotides, the CDR3 is TGTGCCAGCAGCTTCGGGACAGGGGGGCGGCAGCCCCAGCATTTT.

The chain couples TRBV24-1 to TRBJ2-1; a possible D gene is TRBD1 (6 bases). Germline loops: CDR1 KGHDR, CDR2 SFDVKD. CDR3 length: 18 amino acids. Trimming removed 2 bases from V and 5 bases from J, with 21 bases in between. The CDR3 nucleotides read TGTGCCACCAGTGATTCTAGACAGGCGCGCCCTGGGAACAATGAGCAGTTCTTC. Its protein is CATSDSRQARPGNNEQFF.

The chain has TRBV7-9 and TRBJ2-3; no firm D call. CDR3 length: 12 amino acids. Germline V CDR1 and CDR2: SEHNR, FQNEAQ (reference sequence). Trimming left V 1 base short and J 5 bases short, with 4 bases between. The chain's CDR3 is CASSLDGDTQYF. CDR3 coding DNA: TGTGCCAGCAGCTTAGACGGAGATACGCAGTATTTT.

The chain is built from TRBV7-2 and TRBJ2-7; no clear D gene. V was cut by 3 bases and J by 6 bases, with 9 bases left in between. The CDR3 length is 12 residues. Germline-derived CDR1 and CDR2 are SGHTA and FQGNSA. CDR3 nucleotide sequence: TGTGCCAGCAGCTTGACCGGCGGCGAGCAGTACTTC. This encodes CASSLTGGEQYF.

The chain employs TRBV6-6 and TRBJ2-3; the match to TRBD1 covers 8 bases. The CDR3 contains 16 residues. The ends lost 6 bases at V and 6 bases at J; junction bases unmatched: 14. Germline V gene sequence: CDR1 MNHNY, CDR2 SVGAGI (reference sequence). DNA for the CDR3: TGTGCCAGCAGACAATGGGGACAGGTTGGGGGGGATACGCAGTATTTT. Translated: CASRQWGQVGGDTQYF.

Here the CDR3 reads CANQMGRGDLNTQYF. The CDR3 nucleotides read TGCGCCAACCAAATGGGGCGGGGGGACTTGAATACGCAGTATTTT. This rearrangement joins TRBV5-1 to TRBJ2-3, with 8 bases aligning to TRBD2. V gave up 9 bases and J gave up 7 bases; unmatched junction bases: 16. This CDR3 contains 15 residues. Germline loops: CDR1 SGHRS, CDR2 YFSETQ.

The chain recombines TRBV6-2 or TRBV6-3 with TRBJ2-7, with D tentatively TRBD2 (7 bases). This CDR3 spans 14 amino acids. In germline, CDR1 is MNHEY, CDR2 SVGEGT. The V end lost 2 bases, the J end lost 5 bases, and 13 bases lay between the germline ends. The CDR3 spells CASSYRGAHNEQYF. The DNA of the CDR3 is TGTGCCAGCAGTTACCGGGGGGCTCATAACGAGCAGTACTTC.

The rearrangement joins TRBV19 to TRBJ2-1; 7 nucleotides align to TRBD2. Germline loops: CDR1 LNHDA, CDR2 SQIVND (reference sequence). With V trimmed by 3 bases and J by 8 bases, 10 bases remained unmatched. The CDR3 length is 15 residues. The CDR3 here is CASSIGFGGGDEQFF. Written as DNA, the CDR3 is TGTGCCAGTAGTATCGGGTTCGGTGGGGGGGATGAGCAGTTCTTC.

V gene TRBV11-3 combines with J gene TRBJ2-3; 10 bases map to TRBD2. CDR3 length: 15 residues. The trim removed 4 bases at V and 1 base at J, leaving 2 bases unmatched. Germline CDR1 and CDR2: SGHNT and YENEEA. The CDR3 DNA follows: TGTGCCAGCAGCTCCCTAGCGGGGGGCACAGATACGCAGTATTTT. This codes for CASSSLAGGTDTQYF. Filled out from reference TRBV11-3 and TRBJ2-3, the complete variable domain reads EAGVVQSPRYKIIEKKQPVAFWCNPISGHNTLYWYLQNLGQGPELLIRYENEEAVDDSQLPKDRFSAERLKGVDSTLKIQPAELGDSAVYLCASSSLAGGTDTQYFGPGTRLTVL.

The chain carries TRBV6-4 and TRBJ2-3; 7 positions match TRBD1. Germline V gives CDR1 MRHNA, CDR2 SNTAGT. Unmatched junction bases numbered 12, after V lost 6 bases and J lost 0 bases. The CDR3 covers 17 residues. The CDR3 loop is CASSRQGVPPSTDTQYF. The CDR3 DNA reads TGTGCCAGCAGCCGACAGGGCGTACCTCCTAGCACAGATACGCAGTATTTT.

This chain connects TRBV5-1 to TRBJ2-1, with D tentatively TRBD2 (6 bases). Trimming stripped 4 bases from V and 0 bases from J, with 11 bases between. This CDR3 has 15 amino acids. Germline V gene lookup returns CDR1 SGHRS and CDR2 YFSETQ. The DNA for the CDR3 is TGCGCCAGCAGCCTTAACGGGGGCTCCTACAATGAGCAGTTCTTC. Translating gives CASSLNGGSYNEQFF. The full variable domain, rest sourced from reference TRBV5-1 and TRBJ2-1, is KAGVTQTPRYLIKTRGQQVTLSCSPISGHRSVSWYQQTPGQGLQFLFEYFSETQRNKGNFPGRFSGRQFSNSRSEMNVSTLELGDSALYLCASSLNGGSYNEQFFGPGTRLTVL.